These 29 T cell receptor beta chains were all obtained from the same sample, sequenced in a study of cytomegalovirus exposure and HLA in healthy donors. Assay: immunoSEQ multiplex PCR; the TCRdb copy retains only in-frame clones and omits some. The sample includes approximately 280,000 clones, 86% of them seen just once. Sample: PBMCs. Receptors were obtained from a woman aged 18-29 years in good health and CMV-seronegative.

V and J are TRBV30 and TRBJ2-4, with 7 bases lining up with TRBD1. From germline, CDR1 is GTSNPN and CDR2 SVGIG (reference sequence). V shed 5 bases and J 0 bases; nucleotides not matched to a gene: 4. The CDR3 covers 14 residues. The CDR3 DNA sequence: TGTGCCTGGGCACCAGGGGGAGCCAAAAACATTCAGTACTTC. It translates to CAWAPGGAKNIQYF.

The chain employs TRBV7-2 and TRBJ1-1, with D hard to call. CDR3 length: 13 residues. CDR1 and CDR2 (germline): SGHTA, FQGNSA. V gave up 6 bases and J gave up 2 bases, with 10 bases separating them. CDR3 nucleotides: TGTGCCAGCAGGAGAGCCCAAAACACTGAAGCTTTCTTT. Amino acid sequence: CASRRAQNTEAFF.

This chain uses TRBV7-9 with TRBJ2-7; a weak D match, TRBD1 (6 bases). Between the trimmed V and J ends, which lost 5 bases and 6 bases, there was a span of 11 bases. Germline CDR1 is SEHNR and CDR2 is FQNEAQ (reference sequence). The CDR3 extends over 12 amino acids. CDR3 region: CASSLDRSEQYF. CDR3 bases: TGTGCCAGCAGCCTTGACAGGTCCGAGCAGTACTTC.

V and J are TRBV27 and TRBJ2-1, with D perhaps matching TRBD1 (6 bases). V dropped 5 bases and J dropped 0 bases, with 14 bases sitting between them. The CDR3 totals 16 residues. Germline-derived CDR1 and CDR2 are MNHEY and SMNVEV (reference sequence). CDR3 region: CASSQGQPDSYNEQFF. In nucleotides, the CDR3 is TGTGCCAGCAGTCAGGGGCAACCCGACTCCTACAATGAGCAGTTCTTC.

CDR3 amino acids: CAGSGGGIPYNEQFF. In DNA form, the CDR3 reads TGTGCCGGGTCTGGGGGAGGGATACCCTACAATGAGCAGTTCTTC. The chain couples TRBV6-4 to TRBJ2-1, with 7 bases lining up with TRBD2. Germline CDR1 is MRHNA and CDR2 is SNTAGT. CDR3 size: 15 residues. Trimming took 11 bases from V and 2 from J; bases not matched to a gene: 12.

The chain recombines TRBV18 with TRBJ2-2; 15 bases line up with TRBD2. CDR1 KGHSH and CDR2 LQKENI come from the germline V gene. V shed 0 bases, J shed 5 bases, and the junction held 1 base outside the gene matches. The CDR3 has 17 residues. The CDR3 sequence is CASSPPGLAGGTGELFF. The CDR3 nucleotides are TGTGCCAGCTCACCACCGGGACTAGCGGGAGGAACCGGGGAGCTGTTTTTT.

The chain employs TRBV5-6 and TRBJ1-1; 8 positions agree with TRBD1. With V trimmed by 2 bases and J by 4 bases, 7 bases remained unmatched. The CDR3 spans 15 residues. Germline CDR1 is SGHDT and CDR2 is YYEEEE. CDR3 in amino acids: CASSFRDRMITEAFF. The CDR3 DNA reads as TGTGCCAGCAGCTTCCGGGACAGGATGATCACTGAAGCTTTCTTT. Using reference TRBV5-6 and TRBJ1-1 for the parts outside the CDR3, the full variable domain is DAGVTQSPTHLIKTRGQQVTLRCSPKSGHDTVSWYQQALGQGPQFIFQYYEEEERQRGNFPDRFSGHQFPNYSSELNVNALLLGDSALYLCASSFRDRMITEAFFGQGTRLTVV.

V is TRBV2 and J is TRBJ2-7; 10 bases align to TRBD1. This CDR3 contains 16 residues. Germline V lookup: CDR1 SNHLY, CDR2 FYNNEI. After removal of 5 bases from V and 4 bases from J, the junction contained 11 bases not matched to a gene. CDR3 sequence reads: CASSLRQGQGLYEQYF. The CDR3 DNA follows: TGTGCCAGCAGTCTAAGGCAGGGACAGGGGCTGTACGAGCAGTACTTC.

The chain is built from TRBV2 and TRBJ1-4, with D maybe TRBD1 (6 bases). V was shortened by 8 bases and J by 10 bases, with 17 bases between the two germline ends. CDR1 is SNHLY, CDR2 FYNNEI, per germline. CDR3 length: 13 residues. The CDR3 spells CASEVGARVKLFF. In DNA form, the CDR3 reads TGTGCCAGCGAGGTGGGGGCAAGGGTAAAACTGTTTTTT.

V usage is TRBV12-5 and J usage is TRBJ1-1; TRBD1 matches at 7 bases. V dropped 2 bases and J dropped 4; count of bases not matched to a gene: 4. The CDR3 has 14 residues. In germline, CDR1 is LGHNT, CDR2 FRNRAP. The CDR3 loop is CASGLYRGSTEAFF. The CDR3 DNA sequence: TGTGCTAGTGGTTTGTACAGGGGCAGCACTGAAGCTTTCTTT.

The rearrangement links TRBV6-5 to TRBJ2-7, with D tentatively TRBD1 (7 bases). V was cut by 7 bases and J by 4 bases, with 20 bases left in between. Germline V lookup: CDR1 MNHEY, CDR2 SVGAGI. This CDR3 contains 15 residues. The CDR3 here is CASTGGAQGKYEQYF. The CDR3 DNA sequence: TGTGCCAGCACCGGAGGGGCACAGGGGAAATACGAGCAGTACTTC.

A few counts support this clone. The chain recombines TRBV7-9 with TRBJ2-5; D is unclear. Trimming left V 0 bases short and J 2 bases short, with 4 bases between. This CDR3 has 13 residues. The germline gives CDR1 SEHNR, CDR2 FQNEAQ (reference sequence). CDR3 in DNA: TGTGCCAGCAGCTTAGCCATTCAAGAGACCCAGTACTTC. This encodes CASSLAIQETQYF. The complete variable domain, with remaining parts taken from reference TRBV7-9 and TRBJ2-5, reads DTGVSQNPRHKITKRGQNVTFRCDPISEHNRLYWYRQTLGQGPEFLTYFQNEAQLEKSRLLSDRFSAERPKGSFSTLEIQRTEQGDSAMYLCASSLAIQETQYFGPGTRLLVL.

The chain employs TRBV6-5 and TRBJ2-7, with no clear D. The CDR3 runs 13 residues. V was shortened by 0 bases and J by 5 bases, with 8 bases between the two germline ends. CDR1 and CDR2 from the germline V gene are MNHEY and SVGAGI. The CDR3 region has the DNA TGTGCCAGCAGTTACTCGAGGAGTAACGAGCAGTACTTC. Translating it yields CASSYSRSNEQYF.

The V and J genes are TRBV30 and TRBJ1-1, with a weak D call TRBD1 (5 bases). The CDR3 is made up of 12 amino acids. Germline values: CDR1 GTSNPN, CDR2 SVGIG (reference sequence). Deletions cut 0 bases from V and 11 bases from J, with 13 bases between. CDR3 nucleotide sequence: TGTGCCTGGAGTGTCGACAGCGTAGGGGCTTTCTTT. This sequence encodes CAWSVDSVGAFF. The full variable domain, rest sourced from reference TRBV30 and TRBJ1-1, is SQTIHQWPATLVQPVGSPLSLECTVEGTSNPNLYWYRQAAGRGLQLLFYSVGIGQISSEVPQNLSASRPQDRQFILSSKKLLLSDSGFYLCAWSVDSVGAFFGQGTRLTVV.

This rearrangement joins TRBV10-2 to TRBJ1-2; 9 positions match TRBD1. The CDR3 is made up of 14 amino acids. Germline V gene data show CDR1 as WSHSY and CDR2 as SAAADI. The ends lost 5 bases at V and 2 bases at J; junction bases unmatched: 3. The CDR3 is CASSRQGGNYGYTF. The DNA of the CDR3 is TGCGCCAGCAGTAGACAGGGGGGAAACTATGGCTACACCTTC.

This chain uses TRBV5-1 with TRBJ1-1; D is perhaps TRBD1 (6 bases). The V end lost 4 bases, the J end lost 0 bases, and 13 bases lay between the germline ends. CDR1 SGHRS and CDR2 YFSETQ come from the germline V gene. This CDR3 has 15 amino acids. The CDR3 nucleotides read TGCGCCAGCAGCGTGGGGGCGACAGTGAACACTGAAGCTTTCTTT. Translation gives CASSVGATVNTEAFF.

The chain has TRBV13 and TRBJ1-1, with D tentatively TRBD1 (6 bases). The CDR3 has 14 residues. Trimming pared 4 bases from V and 3 bases from J, leaving 12 bases between. Germline CDR1 is PRHDT and CDR2 is FYEKMQ (reference sequence). This CDR3 reads CASSSNEGDTEAFF. CDR3 DNA sequence: TGTGCCAGCAGCTCGAACGAGGGGGACACTGAAGCTTTCTTT.

This clone occurred once. V is TRBV5-1 and J is TRBJ1-1; maybe TRBD1 (6 bases). This CDR3 spans 14 amino acids. Germline V gene lookup returns CDR1 SGHRS and CDR2 YFSETQ. The V gene lost 1 base and the J gene lost 3 bases, with 10 bases spanning the gap. CDR3 bases: TGCGCCAGCAGCTTGAATCCAGGGGACACTGAAGCTTTCTTT. It codes for CASSLNPGDTEAFF.

The V call is TRBV23-1, the J call TRBJ1-5; D gene ambiguous. TRBV23-1 is given ORF status, its function remaining uncertain. The CDR3 length is 12 residues. V was shortened by 8 bases and J by 7 bases, with 12 bases between the two germline ends. The CDR3 DNA follows: TGCGCCAGCGAATTGGTGCGGCAGCCCCAGCATTTT. Its protein is CASELVRQPQHF.

This clone appeared a few times. V gene TRBV10-2 combines with J gene TRBJ2-7, with 7 bases identical to TRBD1. Germline V lookup: CDR1 WSHSY, CDR2 SAAADI. The junction had 9 bases not matched to a gene; V was cut back by 8 bases and J by 2 bases. This CDR3 has 14 amino acids. The CDR3 DNA reads as TGCGCCAGCGCGCTTTCCGGGACAGCCTACGAGCAGTACTTC. Protein sequence: CASALSGTAYEQYF.

The chain employs TRBV5-4 and TRBJ2-1; TRBD2 aligns across 8 bases. The CDR3 contains 15 residues. Germline assignment: CDR1 SGHNT and CDR2 YYREEE (reference sequence). V trimming: 4 bases; J trimming: 0 bases; junction bases outside the gene matches: 3. Here the CDR3 reads CASSASGFSYNEQFF. CDR3 nucleotide sequence: TGTGCCAGCAGCGCTAGCGGGTTCTCCTACAATGAGCAGTTCTTC. The entire variable domain, with the rest obtained from reference TRBV5-4 and TRBJ2-1, is as follows: ETGVTQSPTHLIKTRGQQVTLRCSSQSGHNTVSWYQQALGQGPQFIFQYYREEENGRGNFPPRFSGLQFPNYSSELNVNALELDDSALYLCASSASGFSYNEQFFGPGTRLTVL.

This sequence joins TRBV11-3 and TRBJ1-2; tentative D call: TRBD1 (6 bases). V was shortened by 1 base and J by 7 bases, with 13 bases between the two germline ends. Germline-derived CDR1 and CDR2 are SGHNT and YENEEA. This CDR3 region has 14 residues. The CDR3 loop is CASSLVAGAPGYTF. The CDR3 DNA is TGTGCCAGCAGCTTAGTAGCGGGGGCGCCTGGCTACACCTTC.

J is TRBJ2-1 and V is TRBV5-4, with 8 bases aligning to TRBD1. This CDR3 is 14 amino acids long. The junction had 6 bases not matched to a gene; V was cut back by 3 bases and J by 7 bases. Looked up from germline, CDR1 is SGHNT and CDR2 is YYREEE (reference sequence). In nucleotides, the CDR3 is TGTGCCAGCAGCTCCGGACAGGGCGGGAATGAGCAGTTCTTC. Translation: CASSSGQGGNEQFF.

CDR3 in amino acids: CASSQEGEQGGTEAFF. DNA for the CDR3: TGCGCCAGCAGCCAAGAGGGTGAACAGGGGGGGACTGAAGCTTTCTTT. This chain connects TRBV4-3 to TRBJ1-1; the match to TRBD1 covers 8 bases. CDR3 length: 16 residues. The germline CDR1 and CDR2 sequences are LGHNA and YSLEER. Losses at the gene ends were 0 bases for V and 5 bases for J; bases not matched to a gene: 8.

The V call is TRBV7-9, the J call TRBJ1-6, with 8 bases matching TRBD1. Germline V gene lookup returns CDR1 SEHNR and CDR2 FQNEAQ (reference sequence). V shed 6 bases and J 10 bases; nucleotides not matched to a gene: 8. CDR3 size: 14 residues. CDR3: CASSSDRGGSPLHF. The CDR3 DNA is TGTGCCAGCAGTTCAGACAGGGGCGGATCACCCCTCCACTTT. Together with reference TRBV7-9 and TRBJ1-6, the CDR3 gives the full variable domain: DTGVSQNPRHKITKRGQNVTFRCDPISEHNRLYWYRQTLGQGPEFLTYFQNEAQLEKSRLLSDRFSAERPKGSFSTLEIQRTEQGDSAMYLCASSSDRGGSPLHFGNGTRLTVT.

The sample holds a few counts of this clone. The chain carries TRBV5-1 and TRBJ2-7, with D perhaps TRBD2 (6 bases). The CDR3 spans 14 residues. The V end lost 0 bases, the J end lost 0 bases, and 7 bases lay between the germline ends. The V gene's germline CDR1 is SGHRS and CDR2 YFSETQ. CDR3 residues: CASSLVTSSYEQYF. Here the CDR3 DNA reads TGCGCCAGCAGCTTGGTGACTAGCTCCTACGAGCAGTACTTC.

CDR3 sequence reads: CASSGGPGTGNYGYTF. The CDR3 coding sequence is TGCGCCAGCAGCGGGGGTCCGGGGACAGGGAACTATGGCTACACCTTC. The genes are TRBV5-1 and TRBJ1-2, with TRBD1 matching 9 bases. Per germline, CDR1 SGHRS and CDR2 YFSETQ. J lost 2 bases, V lost 4 bases, and 9 bases had no gene match. The CDR3 runs 16 residues. Variable domain in full (rest from reference TRBV5-1 and TRBJ1-2): KAGVTQTPRYLIKTRGQQVTLSCSPISGHRSVSWYQQTPGQGLQFLFEYFSETQRNKGNFPGRFSGRQFSNSRSEMNVSTLELGDSALYLCASSGGPGTGNYGYTFGSGTRLTVV.

The genes are TRBV18 and TRBJ2-5; no reliable D call. The CDR3 spans 11 residues. Germline CDR1 KGHSH, CDR2 LQKENI. Deletions cut 3 bases from V and 8 bases from J, with 7 bases between. This CDR3 reads CASSPEVTQYF. The CDR3 DNA is TGTGCCAGCTCACCCGAGGTCACCCAGTACTTC. Complete variable domain (other parts from reference TRBV18 and TRBJ2-5): NAGVMQNPRHLVRRRGQEARLRCSPMKGHSHVYWYRQLPEEGLKFMVYLQKENIIDESGMPKERFSAEFPKEGPSILRIQQVVRGDSAAYFCASSPEVTQYFGPGTRLLVL.

This chain uses TRBV28 with TRBJ2-5, with TRBD2 identical over 7 bases. The CDR3 runs to 15 residues. Unmatched junction bases numbered 10, after V lost 6 bases and J lost 3 bases. CDR1 and CDR2 from the germline V gene are MDHEN and SYDVKM. The CDR3: CASRPPGGPEETQYF. For the CDR3, the DNA is TGTGCCAGCAGGCCCCCGGGGGGACCCGAAGAGACCCAGTACTTC.